The TCR beta chain under discussion was sequenced for a study of blood T cell repertoires in COVID-19. Assay used: immunoSEQ multiplex PCR; TCRdb lists only in-frame clones, some missing. Of around 60,000 clones listed, roughly 89% are singletons. V dropped 3 bases and J dropped 7 bases, with 10 bases sitting between them. CDR1 is LNHDA and CDR2 is SQIVND in the germline V gene (reference sequence). The CDR3 has 14 amino acids. The clonotype comes from a man in his sixties with active COVID-19. The material sequenced was peripheral blood. V is TRBV19 and J is TRBJ1-6; D not certain. The CDR3 reads CASSIQKRNSPLHF. CDR3 nucleotide sequence: TGTGCCAGTAGTATTCAAAAGAGGAATTCACCCCTCCACTTT. The whole variable domain, remainder taken from reference TRBV19 and TRBJ1-6, is DGGITQSPKYLFRKEGQNVTLSCEQNLNHDAMYWYRQDPGQGLRLIYYSQIVNDFQKGDIAEGYSVSREKKESFPLTVTSAQKNPTAFYLCASSIQKRNSPLHFGNGTRLTVT.